This record looks at one TCR beta chain sequence and its context. The antigen remains undetermined. V was cut by 6 bases and J by 4 bases, with 9 bases left in between. CDR3 length: 13 residues. Germline lookup yields CDR1 MNHEY and CDR2 SVGAGI. This specimen belongs to a study of graft-versus-host responses after intestinal transplantation. About the research overall: Each patient got anti-thymocyte globulin induction, then tacrolimus and steroids for around 3 years.

Here immunoSEQ multiplex PCR was the method, and the copy in TCRdb shows in-frame clones only, minus some. The sample has roughly 100,000 clones, roughly 87% seen once; the top ten hold more than 0.8%. Study-wide results and caveats: Analysis identified GvH clones in recipient marrow, with some appearing first in ileum or blood.

The source material was unstimulated CD4+ T cells sorted from spleen or lymph node cells, sampled before intestinal transplant. The rearrangement uses TRBV6-5 and TRBJ2-2; D is uncertain. The source of this sequence is a human donor who received an intestinal transplant. CDR3 residues: CASRYRTTGELFF. CDR3 DNA sequence: TGTGCCAGCAGATACCGGACCACCGGGGAGCTGTTTTTT.